This T cell receptor (beta chain) was sequenced in a study of shared clonotypes between healthy human individuals (dated by TCRdb to 2020 to 2021). For the wider study: The cohort comprised a couple of women and a few men aged 18 to 49 years. For each donor, CD4 naive and CD4 memory were each run on three plates, CD8 naive on two plates, and CD8 memory on one plate. To estimate repertoire size and how much clonotype sharing occurs between individuals, the study deeply sequenced the blood TCR repertoires of 4 to 6 healthy adults. Leukapheresis yielded between about 0.9 and 10 billion PBMCs per donor. To increase sequencing depth and limit assay-specific biases, different laboratories used diverse techniques to prepare libraries and sequence TCR repertoires.

General study outcomes and caveats: The small number of donors limited the genetic and exposure-history diversity represented. Naive subsets generally had larger estimated clonotype richness than memory subsets did. Roughly 5% of naive CD4, roughly 3.6% of naive CD8, about 2.5% of memory CD4, and over 0.35% of memory CD8 clonotypes were shared across a few donors. Rarefaction of sorted-subset datasets indicated incomplete sequencing despite the large sequencing depth. Sampling was restricted to blood, and TCR repertoires in tissues likely differ from the TCR repertoires found in blood. Based on pairwise subsampling, the degree of clonotype sharing among donors was expected to be affected by sequencing depth. Clonotypes shared by all four sorted-subset donors showed higher generation probabilities than non-shared clonotypes.

CD8 naive samples consisted of CD45RO-negative cells that were positively selected for CCR7, yielding a CD45RA+CCR7+ population without TemRA cells. Donors were healthy HIV-negative adults with no recently reported acute infections or vaccinations. Every donor was a Caucasian adult living in Nashville, Tennessee, USA. Blood was collected by leukapheresis, and PBMCs were isolated by Ficoll-Histopaque density gradient centrifugation and then cryopreserved in liquid nitrogen vapor phase. Analytical flow cytometry was used to check the purity and quantity of every magnetically sorted T cell population. From each sorted fraction, genomic DNA was isolated and quantified by UV absorbance on a Nanodrop 2000c. For this clone: This receptor's antigen is unknown. Base qualities were left out, and no much larger clone turns up one base away.

TCR CDR3 regions were amplified from genomic DNA by multiplex PCR using the deep immunoSEQ assay. Extracted genomic DNA from each cell subset was distributed evenly across all wells of several immunoSEQ 96-well plates, and each plate was treated as a replicate. For sorted subsets, around 200 ng genomic DNA, equal to some 30,000 T cell genomes, was loaded into each replicate PCR. The purified libraries were quantified using a Qubit 3.0 fluorometer, sized with a Bioanalyzer 2100, and then quantified again using the KAPA Library Quantification kit. Each immunoSEQ 96-well plate was sequenced on its own single-read 150-cycle Illumina NextSeq 550 flow cell. The source study handled its data this way. Because the immunoSEQ output held only junctional sequences and lacked quality scores, the filtering could not match the filtering applied to full-length reads. To assign V/J genes and CDR3, sequences were annotated using PyIR, a Python wrapper for IgBLAST v1.9, with IMGT germline references. Reads were removed for weak V/J assignments (E-value above 1e-6), missing CDR3, stop codons, out-of-frame junctions, or ambiguous translated residues. V3J clonotypes were defined as sequences sharing the same inferred V gene, J gene, and CDR3 amino acid sequence. Percentage overlap between repertoires was calculated by dividing the number of shared unique clonotypes by the size of the smaller repertoire. Richness of each repertoire was evaluated using RTK rarefaction, the Chao1 estimator, and Recon v2.1 estimates of unobserved clonotypes. Generation probabilities for all TCRbeta clonotypes obtained by the gDNA method from a handful of donors were computed using OLGA. Not all clones reach the TCRdb copy of this immuneACCESS table, which keeps in-frame sequences only. Checked studies attribute under half of the gap to unresolved V genes and leave the rest unexplained. That table furnishes V, J and clone size, whereas the DNA furnished D and trimming. Here the sample has about 820,000 clones; around 93% occur a single time. More than 20% of the sample goes to the ten largest clones.

From the germline V gene (reference sequence), CDR1 is MNHEY and CDR2 is SMNVEV. The CDR3 measures 16 amino acids from cysteine to phenylalanine. The retained sequence is limited to the CDR3, 48 bases, with the frame set at the first base. The junction shows trimming of 4 bases on V and 5 bases on J, and the gene matches do not reach 13 bases of it. The sample comprised naive CD8+ T cells sorted from blood. The cell subset or site label for this specimen denotes: CD45RA+CCR7+. The TCR sequence derives from a man between 25 and 39 years old in good health. This receptor chain uses TRBV27 and TRBJ2-5; 7 bases in between match TRBD2. For the CDR3, the sequence is CASSSLGHLGGETQYF. At the DNA level, the sequence is TGTGCCAGCAGTTCGCTCGGACACCTGGGAGGGGAGACCCAGTACTTC.